This T cell receptor beta chain was obtained from a study of cytomegalovirus exposure and HLA in healthy donors. On the study more broadly: The same platform was used for the 90 to 150 validation repertoires as for the roughly 660 first-cohort repertoires, as reported in a later analysis. Findings and limits, study-wide: It was reportedly the case that the classifier diagnosed cytomegalovirus status with high specificity and sensitivity. A subsequent analysis found that TCR clusters from the first cohort also tended to co-occur in the 90 to 150 validation repertoires, with 94% of cluster scores above 0. Most TCR sequences were seen very rarely across donors, but some public TCRs occurred in many.

About this clone: Its antigen is not identified.

The protocol was immunoSEQ multiplex PCR, while the TCRdb copy is restricted to in-frame clones and leaves out a portion. The sample has 97,000 or so clones, roughly 89% seen once. V shed 1 base, J shed 4 bases, and the junction held 4 bases outside the gene matches. The CDR3 length is 16 residues. CDR1 is MNHEY and CDR2 is SMNVEV in the germline V gene (reference sequence). The material sequenced was PBMCs. The chain links TRBV27 to TRBJ1-1, with 12 bases identical to TRBD1. The clonotype was recovered from a woman in her 30s in good health and CMV-seronegative. CDR3: CASSLWGQGAITEAFF. CDR3 coding DNA: TGTGCCAGCAGTTTATGGGGACAGGGGGCTATCACTGAAGCTTTCTTT.